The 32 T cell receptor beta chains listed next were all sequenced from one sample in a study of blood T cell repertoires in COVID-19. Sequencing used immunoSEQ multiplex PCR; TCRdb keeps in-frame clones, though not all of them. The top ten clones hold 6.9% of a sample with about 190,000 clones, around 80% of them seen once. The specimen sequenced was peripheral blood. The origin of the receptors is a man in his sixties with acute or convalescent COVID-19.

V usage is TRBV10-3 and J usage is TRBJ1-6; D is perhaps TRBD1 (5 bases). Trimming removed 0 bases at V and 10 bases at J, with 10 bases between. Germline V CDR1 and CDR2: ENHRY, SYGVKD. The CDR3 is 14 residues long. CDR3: CAISESRAYSPLHF. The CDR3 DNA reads TGTGCCATCAGTGAGTCCAGGGCTTACTCACCCCTCCACTTT.

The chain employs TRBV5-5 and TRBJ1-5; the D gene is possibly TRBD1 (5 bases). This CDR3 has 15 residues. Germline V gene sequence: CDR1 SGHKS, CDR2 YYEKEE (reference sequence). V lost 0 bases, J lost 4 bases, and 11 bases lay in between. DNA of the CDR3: TGTGCCAGCAGCTTGGTCCAGGGCTTTAATCAGCCCCAGCATTTT. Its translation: CASSLVQGFNQPQHF.

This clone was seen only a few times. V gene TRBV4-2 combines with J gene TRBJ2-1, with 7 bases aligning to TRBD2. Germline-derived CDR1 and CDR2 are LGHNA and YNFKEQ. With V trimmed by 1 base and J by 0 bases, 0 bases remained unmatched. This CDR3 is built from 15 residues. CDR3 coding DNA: TGTGCCAGCAGCCAAGGGACTAGCTCCTACAATGAGCAGTTCTTC. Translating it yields CASSQGTSSYNEQFF.

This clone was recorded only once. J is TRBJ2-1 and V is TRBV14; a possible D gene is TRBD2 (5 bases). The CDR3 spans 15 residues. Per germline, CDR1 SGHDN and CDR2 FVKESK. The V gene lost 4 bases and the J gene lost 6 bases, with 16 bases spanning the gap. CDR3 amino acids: CASSRVRGTRNEQFF. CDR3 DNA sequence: TGTGCCAGCAGCCGAGTTCGGGGAACCCGCAATGAGCAGTTCTTC.

The CDR3 sequence is CASSIVGGRSSYEQYF. Written as DNA, the CDR3 is TGTGCCAGTAGTATAGTTGGGGGCAGGAGCTCCTACGAGCAGTACTTC. The rearrangement joins TRBV19 to TRBJ2-7; D is possibly TRBD1 (6 bases). V dropped 1 base and J dropped 0 bases, with 13 bases sitting between them. The CDR3 contains 16 residues. Germline V lookup: CDR1 LNHDA, CDR2 SQIVND (reference sequence).

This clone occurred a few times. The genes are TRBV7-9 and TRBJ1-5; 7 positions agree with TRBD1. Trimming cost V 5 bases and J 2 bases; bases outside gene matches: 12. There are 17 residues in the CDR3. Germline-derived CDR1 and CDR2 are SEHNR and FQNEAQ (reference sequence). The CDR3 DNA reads TGTGCCAGCAGCGCAAACACAGGGGTTGGGCGCAATCAGCCCCAGCATTTT. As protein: CASSANTGVGRNQPQHF.

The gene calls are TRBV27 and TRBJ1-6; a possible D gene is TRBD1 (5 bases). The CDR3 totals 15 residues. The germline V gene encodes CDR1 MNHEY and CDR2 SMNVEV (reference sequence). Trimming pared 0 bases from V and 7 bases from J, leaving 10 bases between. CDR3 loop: CASSLSAAGNSPLHF. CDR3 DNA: TGTGCCAGCAGTTTATCGGCGGCAGGGAATTCACCCCTCCACTTT.

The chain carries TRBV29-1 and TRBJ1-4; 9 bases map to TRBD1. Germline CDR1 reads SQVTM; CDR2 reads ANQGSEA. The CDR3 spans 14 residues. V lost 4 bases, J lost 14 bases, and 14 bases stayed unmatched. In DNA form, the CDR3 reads TGCAGCGTTGCCCAGGACAGGGGCCTCCAGGGGCTGTTTTTT. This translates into CSVAQDRGLQGLFF.

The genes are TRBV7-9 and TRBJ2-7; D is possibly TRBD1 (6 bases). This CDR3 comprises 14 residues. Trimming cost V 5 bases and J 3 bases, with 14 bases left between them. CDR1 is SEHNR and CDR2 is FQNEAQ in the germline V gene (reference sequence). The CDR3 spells CASSTSRGFYEQYF. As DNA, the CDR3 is TGTGCCAGCAGCACTTCAAGGGGGTTCTACGAGCAGTACTTC.

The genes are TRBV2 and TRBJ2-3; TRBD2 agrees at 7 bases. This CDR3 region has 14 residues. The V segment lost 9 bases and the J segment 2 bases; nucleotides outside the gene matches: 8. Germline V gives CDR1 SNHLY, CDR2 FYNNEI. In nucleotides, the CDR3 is TGTGCCAGGGGCGGGAGCTTGATCACAGATACGCAGTATTTT. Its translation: CARGGSLITDTQYF. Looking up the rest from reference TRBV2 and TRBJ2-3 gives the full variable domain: EPEVTQTPSHQVTQMGQEVILRCVPISNHLYFYWYRQILGQKVEFLVSFYNNEISEKSEIFDDQFSVERPDGSNFTLKIRSTKLEDSAMYFCARGGSLITDTQYFGPGTRLTVL.

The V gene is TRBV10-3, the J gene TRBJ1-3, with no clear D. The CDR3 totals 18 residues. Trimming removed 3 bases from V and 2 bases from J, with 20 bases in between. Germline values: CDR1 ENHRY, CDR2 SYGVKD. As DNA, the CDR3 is TGTGCCATCAGTGATTCCATACGCTCGGGGAAGCCTGGAAACACCATATATTTT. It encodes CAISDSIRSGKPGNTIYF.

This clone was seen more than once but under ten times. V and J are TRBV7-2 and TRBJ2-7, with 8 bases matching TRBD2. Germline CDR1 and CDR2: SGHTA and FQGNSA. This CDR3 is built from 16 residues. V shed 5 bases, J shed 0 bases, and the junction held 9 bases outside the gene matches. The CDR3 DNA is TGTGCCAGCAGCACAATAGCGGGGATAAGCTCCTACGAGCAGTACTTC. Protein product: CASSTIAGISSYEQYF.

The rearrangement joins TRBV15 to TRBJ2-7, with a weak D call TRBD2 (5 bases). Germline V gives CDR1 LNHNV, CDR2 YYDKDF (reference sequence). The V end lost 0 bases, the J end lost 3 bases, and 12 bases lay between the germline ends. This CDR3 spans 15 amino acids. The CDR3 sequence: CATSRDRLGGYEQYF. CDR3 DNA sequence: TGTGCCACCAGCAGAGATAGGCTAGGAGGCTACGAGCAGTACTTC.

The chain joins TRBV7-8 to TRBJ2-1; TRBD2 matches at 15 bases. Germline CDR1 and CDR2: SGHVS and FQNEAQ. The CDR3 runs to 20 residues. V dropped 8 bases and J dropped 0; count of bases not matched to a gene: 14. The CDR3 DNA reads TGTGCCAGCGGTATGGGACTAGCGGGAGGAATGTCGAGCTCCTACAATGAGCAGTTCTTC. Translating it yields CASGMGLAGGMSSSYNEQFF. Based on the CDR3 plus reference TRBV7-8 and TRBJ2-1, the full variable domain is GAGVSQSPRYKVAKRGQDVALRCDPISGHVSLFWYQQALGQGPEFLTYFQNEAQLDKSGLPSDRFFAERPEGSVSTLKIQRTQQEDSAVYLCASGMGLAGGMSSSYNEQFFGPGTRLTVL.

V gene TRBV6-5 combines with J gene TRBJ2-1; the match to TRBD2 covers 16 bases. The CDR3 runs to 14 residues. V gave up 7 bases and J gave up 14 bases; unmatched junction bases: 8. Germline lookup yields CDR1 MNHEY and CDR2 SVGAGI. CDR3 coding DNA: TGTGCCAGCACCCCCGGGACTAGCGGGGGGGCTAAGTTCTTC. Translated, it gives CASTPGTSGGAKFF.

The CDR3 region has the DNA TGTGCCAGCAGTCCTACTGGTTACGAGCAGTACTTC. Protein: CASSPTGYEQYF. The chain couples TRBV11-2 to TRBJ2-7; D unresolved. The V end lost 6 bases, the J end lost 4 bases, and 10 bases lay between the germline ends. The CDR3 runs to 12 residues. The germline V gene encodes CDR1 SGHAT and CDR2 FQNNGV.

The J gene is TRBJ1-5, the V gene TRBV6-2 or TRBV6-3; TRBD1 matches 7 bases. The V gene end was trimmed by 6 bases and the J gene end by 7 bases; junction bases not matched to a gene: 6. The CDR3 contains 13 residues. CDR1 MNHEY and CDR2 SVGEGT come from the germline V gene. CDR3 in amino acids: CASSLTGTQPQHF. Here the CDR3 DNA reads TGTGCCAGCAGCCTGACAGGGACCCAGCCCCAGCATTTT.

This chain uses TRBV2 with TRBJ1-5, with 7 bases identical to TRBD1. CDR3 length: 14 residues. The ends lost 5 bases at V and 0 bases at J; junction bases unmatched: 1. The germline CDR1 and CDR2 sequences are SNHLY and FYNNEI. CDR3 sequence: CASSWDSSNQPQHF. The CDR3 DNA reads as TGTGCCAGCAGTTGGGACAGTAGCAATCAGCCCCAGCATTTT.

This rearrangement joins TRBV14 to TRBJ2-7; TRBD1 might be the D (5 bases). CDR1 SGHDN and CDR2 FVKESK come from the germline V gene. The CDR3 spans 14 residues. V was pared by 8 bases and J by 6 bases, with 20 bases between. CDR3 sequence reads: CASAQGGASGEQYF. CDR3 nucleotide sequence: TGTGCCAGCGCCCAGGGTGGGGCATCTGGCGAGCAGTACTTC.

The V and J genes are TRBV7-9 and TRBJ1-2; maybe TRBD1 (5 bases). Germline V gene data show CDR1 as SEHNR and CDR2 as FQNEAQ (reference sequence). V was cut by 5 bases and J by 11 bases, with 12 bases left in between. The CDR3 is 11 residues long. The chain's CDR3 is CASSLGGVYTF. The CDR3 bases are TGTGCCAGCAGCCTTGGGGGGGTTTACACCTTC.

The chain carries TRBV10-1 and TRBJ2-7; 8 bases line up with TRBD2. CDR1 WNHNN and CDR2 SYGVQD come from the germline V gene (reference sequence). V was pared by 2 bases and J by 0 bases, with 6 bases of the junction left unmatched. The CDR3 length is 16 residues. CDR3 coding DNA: TGCGCCAGCAGTGAGCCAGAGCGGGGGTGCTCCTACGAGCAGTACTTC. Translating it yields CASSEPERGCSYEQYF.

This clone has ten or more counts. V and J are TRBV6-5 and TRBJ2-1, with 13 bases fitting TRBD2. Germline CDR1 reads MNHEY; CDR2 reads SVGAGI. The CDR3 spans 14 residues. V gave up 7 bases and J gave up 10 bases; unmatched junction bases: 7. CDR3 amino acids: CASTIGTSGTEQFF. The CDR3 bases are TGTGCCAGCACCATCGGGACTAGCGGGACCGAGCAGTTCTTC.

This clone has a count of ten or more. CDR3 sequence: CASSLSRRERTDTQYF. The CDR3 nucleotides read TGTGCCAGCAGCTTAAGTCGGCGGGAGCGGACAGATACGCAGTATTTT. The chain combines TRBV7-9 with TRBJ2-3, with 7 bases aligning to TRBD2. Germline CDR1 reads SEHNR; CDR2 reads FQNEAQ (reference sequence). Germline trimming cut 2 bases from V and 3 bases from J; bases unmatched to any gene: 8. This CDR3 has 16 amino acids.

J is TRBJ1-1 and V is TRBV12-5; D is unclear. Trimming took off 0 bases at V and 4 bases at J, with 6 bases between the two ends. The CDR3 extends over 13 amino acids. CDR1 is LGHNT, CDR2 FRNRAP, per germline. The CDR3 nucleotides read TGTGCTAGTGGTTTGGTACGGGGCACTGAAGCTTTCTTT. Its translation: CASGLVRGTEAFF.

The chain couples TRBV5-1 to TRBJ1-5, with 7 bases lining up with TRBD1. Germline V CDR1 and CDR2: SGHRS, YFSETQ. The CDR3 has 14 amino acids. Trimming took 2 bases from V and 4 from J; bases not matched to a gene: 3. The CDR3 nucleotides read TGCGCCAGCAGCTTCGGGGACAGTAATCAGCCCCAGCATTTT. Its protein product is CASSFGDSNQPQHF. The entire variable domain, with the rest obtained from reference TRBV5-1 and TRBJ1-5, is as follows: KAGVTQTPRYLIKTRGQQVTLSCSPISGHRSVSWYQQTPGQGLQFLFEYFSETQRNKGNFPGRFSGRQFSNSRSEMNVSTLELGDSALYLCASSFGDSNQPQHFGDGTRLSIL.

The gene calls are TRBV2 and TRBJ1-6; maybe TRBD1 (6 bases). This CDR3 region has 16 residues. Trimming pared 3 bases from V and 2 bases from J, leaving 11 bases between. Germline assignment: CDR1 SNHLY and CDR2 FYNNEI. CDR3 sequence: CASSDTGTTYNSPLHF. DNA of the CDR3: TGTGCCAGCAGTGACACCGGGACAACCTATAATTCACCCCTCCACTTT.

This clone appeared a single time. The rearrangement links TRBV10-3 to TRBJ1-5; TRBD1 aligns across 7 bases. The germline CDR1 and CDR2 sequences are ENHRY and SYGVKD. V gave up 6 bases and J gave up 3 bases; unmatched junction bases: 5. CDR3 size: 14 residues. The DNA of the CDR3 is TGTGCCATCAGCCTGGGACAGAACAATCAGCCCCAGCATTTT. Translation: CAISLGQNNQPQHF.

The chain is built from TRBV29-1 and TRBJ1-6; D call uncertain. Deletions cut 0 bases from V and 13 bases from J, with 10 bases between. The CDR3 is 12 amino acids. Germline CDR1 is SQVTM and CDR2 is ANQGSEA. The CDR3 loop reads CSVEDGGRPLHF. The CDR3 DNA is TGCAGCGTTGAAGACGGCGGGCGGCCCCTCCACTTT.

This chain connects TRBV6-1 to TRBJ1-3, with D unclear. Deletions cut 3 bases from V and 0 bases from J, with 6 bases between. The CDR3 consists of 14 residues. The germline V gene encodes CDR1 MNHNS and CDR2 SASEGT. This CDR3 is CASSEGSSGNTIYF. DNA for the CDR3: TGTGCCAGCAGTGAGGGCAGCTCTGGAAACACCATATATTTT.

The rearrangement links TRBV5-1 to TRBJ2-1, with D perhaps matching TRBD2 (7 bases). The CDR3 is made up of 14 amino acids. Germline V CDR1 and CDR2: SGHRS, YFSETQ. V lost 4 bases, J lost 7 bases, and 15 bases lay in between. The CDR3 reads CASSPSGGGNEQFF. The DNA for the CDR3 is TGCGCCAGCAGCCCCTCGGGGGGCGGTAATGAGCAGTTCTTC.

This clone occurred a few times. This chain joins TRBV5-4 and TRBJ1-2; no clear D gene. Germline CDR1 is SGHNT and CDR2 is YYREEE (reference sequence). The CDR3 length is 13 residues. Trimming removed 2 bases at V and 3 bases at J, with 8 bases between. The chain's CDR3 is CASSFSQDYGYTF. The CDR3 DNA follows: TGTGCCAGCAGCTTTTCCCAGGACTATGGCTACACCTTC.

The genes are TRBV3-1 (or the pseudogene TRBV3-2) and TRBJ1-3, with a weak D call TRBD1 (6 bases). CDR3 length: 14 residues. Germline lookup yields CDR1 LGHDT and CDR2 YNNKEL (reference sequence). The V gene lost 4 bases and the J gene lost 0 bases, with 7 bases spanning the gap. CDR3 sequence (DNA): TGTGCCAGCAGCCCGGACAGCTCTGGAAACACCATATATTTT. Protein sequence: CASSPDSSGNTIYF.